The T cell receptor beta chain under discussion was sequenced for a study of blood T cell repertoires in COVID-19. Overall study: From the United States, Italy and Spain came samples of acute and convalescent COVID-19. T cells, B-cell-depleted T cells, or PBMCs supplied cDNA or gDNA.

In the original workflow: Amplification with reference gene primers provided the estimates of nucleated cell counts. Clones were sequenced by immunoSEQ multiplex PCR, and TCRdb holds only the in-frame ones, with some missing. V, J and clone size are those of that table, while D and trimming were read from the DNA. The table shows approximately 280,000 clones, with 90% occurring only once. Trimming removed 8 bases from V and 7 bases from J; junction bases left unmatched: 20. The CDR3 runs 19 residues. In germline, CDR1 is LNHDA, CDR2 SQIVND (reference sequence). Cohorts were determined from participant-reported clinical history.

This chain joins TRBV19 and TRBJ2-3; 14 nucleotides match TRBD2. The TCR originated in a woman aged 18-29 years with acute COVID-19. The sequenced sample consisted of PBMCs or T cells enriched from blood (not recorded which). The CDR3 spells CASPPPARETSGRDNTQYF. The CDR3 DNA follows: TGTGCCAGTCCCCCCCCGGCTAGGGAGACTAGCGGGAGGGATAATACGCAGTATTTT.